Following are 2 T cell receptor beta chains from one sample sequenced in a study of cytomegalovirus exposure and HLA in healthy donors. The PCR made use of 60 Vbeta and 13 Jbeta primers. Clones were read by immunoSEQ multiplex PCR, and TCRdb kept only the in-frame ones, dropping some. This sample has tens of thousands of clones, with 65% to 80% found just once. The sample comprised PBMCs. The receptors derive from a middle-aged woman in good health and CMV-seropositive.

The V and J genes are TRBV30 and TRBJ2-2; 10 bases align to TRBD2. This CDR3 contains 16 residues. Trimming at V came to 5 bases and at J to 7 bases, leaving 13 bases not matched to a gene. Germline V gene data show CDR1 as GTSNPN and CDR2 as SVGIG (reference sequence). The CDR3 region has the DNA TGTGCCTGGGGAGGGATAGCGGGGGGAATGATCGGGGAGCTGTTTTTT. Its translation is CAWGGIAGGMIGELFF.

V usage is TRBV18 and J usage is TRBJ2-3, with D possibly TRBD2 on 6 matching bases. V lost 5 bases to trimming and J lost 1 base, with 16 bases between them. The CDR3 has 16 amino acids. Germline CDR1 and CDR2: KGHSH and LQKENI. The DNA for the CDR3 is TGTGCCAGCTCAATTGTCTCGGCTAGCGGCACAGATACGCAGTATTTT. This gives the protein CASSIVSASGTDTQYF.